Below, one T cell receptor (beta chain) is given with its context. Original analysis: The authors estimated nucleated cell counts from reference gene primer amplification. Assay: immunoSEQ multiplex PCR; the TCRdb copy retains only in-frame clones and omits some. That table supplies the V and J calls and clone size; D and trimming were determined from the DNA. This sample has over 45,000 clones; around 85% occur once, and the top ten carry 2.5% to 3%. The CDR3 has 15 residues. The V segment lost 3 bases and the J segment 3 bases; nucleotides outside the gene matches: 9. The germline V gene has CDR1 SGDLS and CDR2 YYNGEE. The data derive from a study of blood T cell repertoires in COVID-19. Study in general: Whether acute or convalescent, the COVID-19 samples came from the United States, Italy and Spain. The analysed material was cDNA or gDNA that came from T cells, B-cell-depleted T cells, or PBMCs.

Sequenced input: peripheral blood. This chain joins TRBV9 and TRBJ2-7; 7 nucleotides match TRBD1. The origin of this receptor is an elderly woman with acute or convalescent COVID-19. DNA of the CDR3: TGTGCCAGCAGCGCCCCGGGACAGCCTTTCTACGAGCAGTACTTC. It is translated as CASSAPGQPFYEQYF.